Below, 24 T cell receptor beta chains from the same sample are listed, as sequenced in a study of T-cell reconstitution after alpha-beta-depleted transplantation in children. Unique molecular identifiers were incorporated into the prepared TCRbeta library. A single record per CDR3 protein comes from TCRdb applying MiXCR to the PCR reads. In the table there are about 200,000 distinct CDR3 sequences, 6.6% of which are singletons. The source was PBMCs, collected before TCRalphabeta/CD19-depleted stem cell transplant. The receptors originated from a boy younger than 10 with acute lymphoblastic leukemia, due to receive a stem cell transplant.

This clonotype was observed a few times. The chain is built from TRBV7-9 and TRBJ1-1; D is perhaps TRBD1 (6 bases). This CDR3 contains 14 residues. CDR1 and CDR2 from the germline V gene are SEHNR and FQNEAQ (reference sequence). With 7 bases removed from V and 2 bases from J, the gap between germline ends came to 14 bases. The CDR3: CASNPEGGNTEAFF. CDR3 bases: TGTGCCAGCAATCCCGAGGGGGGCAACACTGAAGCTTTCTTT. Variable domain in full (rest from reference TRBV7-9 and TRBJ1-1): DTGVSQNPRHKITKRGQNVTFRCDPISEHNRLYWYRQTLGQGPEFLTYFQNEAQLEKSRLLSDRFSAERPKGSFSTLEIQRTEQGDSAMYLCASNPEGGNTEAFFGQGTRLTVV.

This clonotype was picked up one time. One base away lies a much larger clone, so this may be a sequencing read error. The CDR3 end shows no conserved phenylalanine or tryptophan, and so a read error is likely. This chain joins TRBV14 and TRBJ2-1, with D tentatively TRBD1 (5 bases). V lost 5 bases and J lost 0, with 8 bases in between. The CDR3 extends over 14 amino acids. Germline-derived CDR1 and CDR2 are SGHDN and FVKESK. In nucleotides, the CDR3 is TGTGCCAGCAGCGGGGCTGGCTCCTACAATGAGCAGTTCTGC. Translating gives CASSGAGSYNEQFC.

The sample holds many counts of this clonotype. This rearrangement joins TRBV28 to TRBJ2-4, with 9 bases matching TRBD1. Per the germline V gene, CDR1 is MDHEN and CDR2 is SYDVKM. V shed 4 bases, J shed 3 bases, and the junction held 7 bases outside the gene matches. This CDR3 has 16 residues. CDR3 amino acids: CASSYSWTGVKNIQYF. CDR3 in DNA: TGTGCCAGCAGTTATTCTTGGACAGGGGTCAAAAACATTCAGTACTTC. The full variable domain, in which reference TRBV28 and TRBJ2-4 provide the parts outside the CDR3, is DVKVTQSSRYLVKRTGEKVFLECVQDMDHENMFWYRQDPGLGLRLIYFSYDVKMKEKGDIPEGYSVSREKKERFSLILESASTNQTSMYLCASSYSWTGVKNIQYFGAGTRLSVL.

V usage is TRBV6-5 and J usage is TRBJ2-2; D remains unclear. The germline V gene encodes CDR1 MNHEY and CDR2 SVGAGI. CDR3 length: 12 residues. Trimming took 2 bases from V and 5 from J, leaving 3 bases between them. This chain's CDR3 is CASSYATGELFF. In nucleotides, the CDR3 is TGTGCCAGCAGTTACGCGACCGGGGAGCTGTTTTTT.

The chain has TRBV6-2 or TRBV6-3 and TRBJ2-7; possible D gene TRBD2, 5 bases. V shed 8 bases and J shed 6 bases, with 26 bases lying between them. The CDR3 contains 16 residues. Germline loops: CDR1 MNHEY, CDR2 SVGEGT. CDR3 amino acids: CASSVTVREWSPEQYF. DNA of the CDR3: TGTGCCAGCTCAGTTACGGTGAGGGAGTGGTCCCCCGAGCAGTACTTC.

J is TRBJ1-5 and V is TRBV2, with D perhaps matching TRBD1 (5 bases). Germline loops: CDR1 SNHLY, CDR2 FYNNEI. The CDR3 extends over 13 amino acids. Trimming removed 6 bases from V and 6 bases from J, with 12 bases in between. The CDR3 region is CASRPGQGQPQHF. CDR3 sequence (DNA): TGTGCCAGCAGACCAGGGCAAGGTCAGCCCCAGCATTTT. The whole variable domain, remainder taken from reference TRBV2 and TRBJ1-5, is EPEVTQTPSHQVTQMGQEVILRCVPISNHLYFYWYRQILGQKVEFLVSFYNNEISEKSEIFDDQFSVERPDGSNFTLKIRSTKLEDSAMYFCASRPGQGQPQHFGDGTRLSIL.

The gene calls are TRBV4-3 and TRBJ2-5; TRBD1 agrees at 11 bases. Trimming cost V 1 base and J 4 bases; bases outside gene matches: 5. This CDR3 is 16 amino acids long. In germline, CDR1 is LGHNA, CDR2 YSLEER. The CDR3 sequence: CASSQATGTGGETQYF. CDR3 bases: TGCGCCAGCAGCCAAGCTACCGGGACAGGGGGAGAGACCCAGTACTTC.

The chain is built from TRBV20-1 and TRBJ2-7; D gene ambiguous. CDR1 is DFQATT, CDR2 SNEGSKA, per germline (reference sequence). This CDR3 has 12 residues. Trimming left V 6 bases short and J 6 bases short, with 15 bases between. The CDR3 DNA is TGCAGTGCCCGTGCCACCGGGCTCGAGCAGTACTTC. Translating gives CSARATGLEQYF.

This clonotype was found a few times. This chain connects TRBV9 to TRBJ2-3; 8 bases match TRBD1. This CDR3 spans 19 amino acids. Germline CDR1 is SGDLS and CDR2 is YYNGEE. V was clipped by 0 bases and J by 0 bases; unmatched bases: 12. CDR3 in amino acids: CASSVDPPGGTGSTDTQYF. The CDR3 region has the DNA TGTGCCAGCAGCGTAGATCCCCCTGGCGGGACAGGAAGCACAGATACGCAGTATTTT.

This clonotype was seen at least ten times. This rearrangement joins TRBV5-1 to TRBJ2-3, with TRBD2 matching over 8 bases. The CDR3 covers 17 residues. The germline V gene has CDR1 SGHRS and CDR2 YFSETQ. The V gene end was trimmed by 0 bases and the J gene end by 4 bases; junction bases not matched to a gene: 10. This chain's CDR3 is CASSLAVASGFPDTQYF. CDR3 in DNA: TGCGCCAGCAGCTTGGCGGTCGCTAGCGGGTTCCCAGATACGCAGTATTTT.

This clonotype was observed at least ten times. Germline and junction disagree at one end, which may indicate a read error. The chain combines TRBV7-7 with TRBJ2-7, with 10 positions matching TRBD1. The CDR3 has 16 amino acids. Germline assignment: CDR1 SSHAT and CDR2 FNYEAQ (reference sequence). The CDR3 here is CASSHISRDRGYEQYF. Written as DNA, the CDR3 is TGTGCTAGCAGCCACATCTCCCGGGACAGGGGCTACGAGCAGTACTTC.

This clonotype has at least ten counts. This rearrangement joins TRBV12-3 or TRBV12-4 to TRBJ1-2; D not certain. Trimming cost V 5 bases and J 5 bases, with 18 bases left between them. The CDR3 consists of 15 residues. The CDR3 loop reads CASSGRYRGGYGYTF. CDR3 DNA sequence: TGTGCCAGCAGTGGACGGTACCGGGGAGGGTATGGCTACACCTTC.

This clonotype was seen repeatedly, ten times or more. The chain joins TRBV6-6 to TRBJ2-1, with 8 bases that match TRBD1. This CDR3 region has 13 residues. Germline CDR1 reads MNHNY; CDR2 reads SVGAGI (reference sequence). J gave up 3 bases and V 6 bases, and 1 base lay outside the gene matches. The CDR3 is CASRQGVYNEQFF. Here the CDR3 DNA reads TGTGCCAGCAGACAGGGGGTCTACAATGAGCAGTTCTTC.

Many counts were recorded for this clonotype. The rearrangement links TRBV20-1 to TRBJ1-5; 7 positions match TRBD1. The CDR3 has 13 residues. From germline, CDR1 is DFQATT and CDR2 SNEGSKA (reference sequence). The trim removed 3 bases at V and 5 bases at J, leaving 4 bases unmatched. The CDR3 sequence: CSARDQGDQPQHF. CDR3 in DNA: TGCAGTGCTAGGGACCAGGGGGATCAGCCCCAGCATTTT.

This clonotype appeared many times. V and J are TRBV11-1 and TRBJ2-1; the match to TRBD1 covers 9 bases. This CDR3 is built from 17 residues. The germline V gene encodes CDR1 SGHAT and CDR2 FQDESV (reference sequence). The trim removed 7 bases at V and 0 bases at J, leaving 10 bases unmatched. In DNA form, the CDR3 reads TGTGCCAGCAACCCGGGACAGGGAAAAGGCTCCTACAATGAGCAGTTCTTC. This sequence encodes CASNPGQGKGSYNEQFF.

This chain connects TRBV6-5 to TRBJ1-2, with D possibly matching TRBD1 (6 bases). This CDR3 spans 15 amino acids. Between the trimmed V and J ends, which lost 3 bases and 2 bases, there was a span of 13 bases. Germline V gene lookup returns CDR1 MNHEY and CDR2 SVGAGI. CDR3 sequence reads: CASSYSGGPNYGYTF. The CDR3 region has the DNA TGTGCCAGCAGTTATAGCGGGGGCCCCAACTATGGCTACACCTTC.

Ten or more counts support this clonotype. V gene TRBV29-1 combines with J gene TRBJ2-7; TRBD2 might be the D (6 bases). V shed 4 bases and J shed 8 bases, with 9 bases lying between them. The CDR3 loop spans 10 amino acids. Looked up from germline, CDR1 is SQVTM and CDR2 is ANQGSEA. For the CDR3, the DNA is TGCAGCGTTGTTCTAGCGCAGCAGTACTTC. Translated, it gives CSVVLAQQYF.

This chain joins TRBV20-1 and TRBJ2-7; D gene unclear. Trimming removed 3 bases from V and 0 bases from J, with 9 bases in between. Germline V gives CDR1 DFQATT, CDR2 SNEGSKA (reference sequence). The CDR3 sequence is 13 residues long. CDR3 sequence (DNA): TGCAGTGCTAGGCGGCAGGTCTCCTACGAGCAGTACTTC. It codes for CSARRQVSYEQYF.

This clonotype was counted at least ten times. J is TRBJ2-1 and V is TRBV24-1, with 7 bases matching TRBD1. Germline CDR1 KGHDR, CDR2 SFDVKD. V was pared by 3 bases and J by 0 bases, with 4 bases of the junction left unmatched. CDR3 length: 16 amino acids. For the CDR3, the DNA is TGTGCCACCAGTGATCCGACAGGGAGCTCCTACAATGAGCAGTTCTTC. Its translation is CATSDPTGSSYNEQFF.

This clonotype was seen repeatedly, ten times or more. The J gene is TRBJ2-3, the V gene TRBV29-1; 7 bases map to TRBD1. Per germline, CDR1 SQVTM and CDR2 ANQGSEA. The CDR3 sequence is 13 residues long. Trimming took 6 bases from V and 0 from J; bases not matched to a gene: 3. CDR3 protein: CSVNRGSTDTQYF. The CDR3 DNA sequence: TGCAGCGTAAACAGGGGTAGCACAGATACGCAGTATTTT.

This sequence joins TRBV20-1 and TRBJ2-7, with 9 bases fitting TRBD1. Looked up from germline, CDR1 is DFQATT and CDR2 is SNEGSKA (reference sequence). Unmatched junction bases numbered 7, after V lost 4 bases and J lost 3 bases. The CDR3 is 14 residues long. This chain's CDR3 is CSATGQGGHYEQYF. Here the CDR3 DNA reads TGCAGTGCTACGGGACAGGGTGGACACTACGAGCAGTACTTC.

As DNA, the CDR3 is TGTGCCAGTAGCCCCATAATCCTAGCGGGGGGCAACCCCTACGAGCAGTACTTC. This codes for CASSPIILAGGNPYEQYF. The chain carries TRBV19 and TRBJ2-7; 11 nucleotides agree with TRBD2. The V and J ends lost 6 bases and 2 bases, in that order; junction bases with no gene match: 15. Germline CDR1 LNHDA, CDR2 SQIVND (reference sequence). This CDR3 contains 18 residues.

This clonotype has a count of ten or more. This chain joins TRBV29-1 and TRBJ2-7; D possibly uses TRBD1 or TRBD2 (5 bases each). Germline CDR1 reads SQVTM; CDR2 reads ANQGSEA. The CDR3 spans 12 residues. Trimming left V 4 bases short and J 3 bases short, with 10 bases between. This CDR3 reads CSVVGTGYEQYF. The CDR3 DNA reads TGCAGCGTTGTTGGGACGGGCTACGAGCAGTACTTC.

With regard to this clonotype: A much more abundant neighbour one base away suggests this may be a read error. The genes are TRBV5-8 and TRBJ2-2; D is possibly TRBD1 (5 bases). This CDR3 is 14 amino acids long. The V gene's germline CDR1 is SGHTS and CDR2 YDEGEE. The CDR3 coding sequence is TGTGCCGGCAGCTTGGGGCAGCACACCGGGGAGCTGTTTTTT. Translated: CAGSLGQHTGELFF.